What follows are 2 T cell receptor beta chains derived from one specimen sequenced in a study of neurological immune-mediated disorders. TCRdb processed the 5' RACE reads anew with MiXCR; each CDR3 protein has one entry. The sample has approximately 70,000 distinct CDR3 sequences, 4.5% to 5.5% seen once; the top ten hold about 2%. The specimen was PBMCs. Every receptor here comes from a woman in her 70s with multiple sclerosis.

This clonotype was recorded at least ten times. This CDR3 reads CASSSRQGIHEQYF. In nucleotides, the CDR3 is TGCGCCAGCAGCTCGAGACAGGGGATTCACGAGCAGTACTTC. V gene TRBV5-1 combines with J gene TRBJ2-7; 8 bases line up with TRBD1. The germline CDR1 and CDR2 sequences are SGHRS and YFSETQ. The CDR3 runs to 14 residues. With 3 bases clipped from V and 5 bases from J, the junction kept 7 bases outside the gene matches.

This clonotype was counted many times. This sequence joins TRBV4-1 and TRBJ2-7, with 7 positions matching TRBD1. The CDR3 runs 15 residues. Unmatched junction bases numbered 9, after V lost 1 base and J lost 6 bases. Germline lookup yields CDR1 MGHRA and CDR2 YSYEKL. CDR3 region: CASSQGQGPLGEQYF. The CDR3 DNA reads as TGCGCCAGCAGCCAAGGACAGGGACCCTTGGGCGAGCAGTACTTC.